This is a list of T cell receptor beta chains from one sample in a study of control samples from healthy donors and cancer patients. Assay used: immunoSEQ multiplex PCR; TCRdb lists only in-frame clones, some missing. The sample holds tens of thousands of clones; about nine tenths are singletons and the top ten take approximately 12%. Sequenced: PBMCs. All receptors come from a man aged 50 to 60 with lung cancer. CDR3s include the opening cysteine and the closing phenylalanine or tryptophan. A D gene is named only where the DNA matches it firmly. Not all rows give a size; the values are once, few, many and, for expanded clones, a class.

12,-,TRBV10-3,TRBJ1-2,-,TGTGCCATCAGTGATTCCGGACAGTCGAACACCTTC,CAISDSGQSNTF
13,-,TRBV7-6,TRBJ1-2,-,TGTGCCAGCAGCCAGCGGGGGTCCTATGGCTACACCTTC,CASSQRGSYGYTF
15,-,TRBV9,TRBJ1-4,-,TGTGCCAGCAGCCCGGGGGCCACAACTAATGAAAAACTGTTTTTT,CASSPGATTNEKLFF
15,TRBD2,TRBV7-9,TRBJ2-7,-,TGTGCCAGCAGCTTAGACGGACTAGCCGTCTACGAGCAGTACTTC,CASSLDGLAVYEQYF
15,-,TRBV6-2/TRBV6-3,TRBJ1-6,-,TGTGCCAGCAGTTACTCTCACAGAGTAAATTCACCCCTCCACTTT,CASSYSHRVNSPLHF
15,-,TRBV3-1/TRBV3-2,TRBJ2-2,-,TGTGCCAGCAGCCAAGGGGACAAGAACACCGGGGAGCTGTTTTTT,CASSQGDKNTGELFF
13,-,TRBV4-3,TRBJ2-7,-,TGCGCCAGCAGCCTAGAAGGTTCCTACGAGCAGTACTTC,CASSLEGSYEQYF
15,-,TRBV2,TRBJ1-6,-,TGTGCCAGCTGTCGGGCGAGCTCCTATAATTCACCCCTCCACTTT,CASCRASSYNSPLHF
17,-,TRBV3-1/TRBV3-2,TRBJ2-2,-,TGTGCCAGCAGCCCCTCTTCGGGGCGGGGCCCCAACGGGGAGCTGTTTTTT,CASSPSSGRGPNGELFF
13,-,TRBV19,TRBJ2-3,-,TGTGCCAGTAGGATAGGGGGCACAGATACGCAGTATTTT,CASRIGGTDTQYF
13,-,TRBV2,TRBJ1-4,once,TGTGCCAGCAAAACCGACGGTAATGAAAAACTGTTTTTT,CASKTDGNEKLFF
11,-,TRBV7-9,TRBJ1-1,-,TGTGCCAGCAGCATCAACACTGAAGCTTTCTTT,CASSINTEAFF
18,-,TRBV21-1,TRBJ1-4,-,TGTGCCAGCAGCAAATTTACGGGACCATCTACATTAAATGAAAAACTGTTTTTT,CASSKFTGPSTLNEKLFF
18,-,TRBV27,TRBJ2-3,-,TGTGCCAGCAGTTTAAATTCGGGTCATCGGGTGGGCCCAGATACGCAGTATTTT,CASSLNSGHRVGPDTQYF
17,-,TRBV5-1,TRBJ2-5,-,TGCGCCAGCAGCTTGTTCAGCGTCAGGGGAACCCAAGAGACCCAGTACTTC,CASSLFSVRGTQETQYF
17,-,TRBV30,TRBJ1-6,-,TGTGCCTGGAGTAGGGACGGTGGATCTTCCCATTTTTCACCCCTCCACTTT,CAWSRDGGSSHFSPLHF
14,TRBD1,TRBV3-1/TRBV3-2,TRBJ1-1,-,TGTGCCAGCATCCAAACAGGGGGGAGTACTGAAGCTTTCTTT,CASIQTGGSTEAFF
13,TRBD2,TRBV5-1,TRBJ2-1,once,TGCGCCAGAGCCGAAGGGAGGGAAAACGAGCAGTTCTTC,CARAEGRENEQFF
14,-,TRBV5-5,TRBJ1-6,-,TGTGCCAGCAGCTTTGCCCCGCTCAATTCACCCCTCCACTTT,CASSFAPLNSPLHF
12,-,TRBV2,TRBJ1-2,-,TGTGCCAGCAGTGAAGGCCCTTATGGCTACACCTTC,CASSEGPYGYTF
14,TRBD1,TRBV5-5,TRBJ2-5,-,TGTGCCAGCAGCTCGTACAGGGGCCAAGAGACCCAGTACTTC,CASSSYRGQETQYF
15,TRBD1,TRBV5-1,TRBJ2-5,medium-sized,TGCGCCAGCAGCTCCCCAGGGGGCTACCAAGAGACCCAGTACTTC,CASSSPGGYQETQYF
14,TRBD1,TRBV29-1,TRBJ2-7,-,TGCAGCGTTCTAAAAGGAACAGGGGGCTACGAGCAGTACTTC,CSVLKGTGGYEQYF
12,-,TRBV10-3,TRBJ1-4,-,TGTGCCATCAGTGAAGTGGATGAAAAACTGTTTTTT,CAISEVDEKLFF
13,-,TRBV4-1,TRBJ2-5,-,TGCGCCAGCAGCCAATATACCCGGGAGACCCAGTACTTC,CASSQYTRETQYF
13,-,TRBV7-2,TRBJ1-4,-,TGTGCCAGCAGCTTAGGGTTCAGGGAAAAACTGTTTTTT,CASSLGFREKLFF
15,-,TRBV5-1,TRBJ1-3,-,TGCGCCAGCAGCTTCACGCCAGGAACGGGAAACACCATATATTTT,CASSFTPGTGNTIYF
13,-,TRBV11-2,TRBJ1-5,-,TGTGCCAGCAGTCTCAGTAGCAATCAGCCCCAGCATTTT,CASSLSSNQPQHF
15,-,TRBV7-9,TRBJ2-3,-,TGTGCCAGCAGCTTGAGTCAGGGGGGGAGAAATACGCAGTATTTT,CASSLSQGGRNTQYF
13,-,TRBV12-5,TRBJ1-2,-,TGTGCTAGTGGTTTGGGGCAGAACTATGGCTACACCTTC,CASGLGQNYGYTF
17,-,TRBV5-8,TRBJ1-5,-,TGTGCCAGCAGCTCGAGGCTACGAGTCGATAGCAATCAGCCCCAGCATTTT,CASSSRLRVDSNQPQHF
16,-,TRBV2,TRBJ2-7,-,TGTGCCAGCAGTGAAATGGTTGTAGGGGAAAACTACGAGCAGTACTTC,CASSEMVVGENYEQYF
16,TRBD2,TRBV3-1/TRBV3-2,TRBJ2-3,-,TGTGCCAGCAGCCGGCGACTAGCGGGGGGTTCAGATACGCAGTATTTT,CASSRRLAGGSDTQYF
14,TRBD1,TRBV2,TRBJ1-6,few,TGTGCCAGCGTGACAGGGGGGATTAATTCACCCCTCCACTTT,CASVTGGINSPLHF
14,-,TRBV6-5,TRBJ2-5,-,TGTGCCAGCAGTTACTCCCCAGGGCAAGAGACCCAGTACTTC,CASSYSPGQETQYF
16,TRBD1,TRBV4-3,TRBJ2-1,-,TGCGCCAGCAGCCAGGATCCGGGACAGGGTTGGAATGAGCAGTTCTTC,CASSQDPGQGWNEQFF
15,TRBD1,TRBV18,TRBJ1-5,-,TGTGCCAGCTCAGCAATTCAGGGGGCCGATCAGCCCCAGCATTTT,CASSAIQGADQPQHF